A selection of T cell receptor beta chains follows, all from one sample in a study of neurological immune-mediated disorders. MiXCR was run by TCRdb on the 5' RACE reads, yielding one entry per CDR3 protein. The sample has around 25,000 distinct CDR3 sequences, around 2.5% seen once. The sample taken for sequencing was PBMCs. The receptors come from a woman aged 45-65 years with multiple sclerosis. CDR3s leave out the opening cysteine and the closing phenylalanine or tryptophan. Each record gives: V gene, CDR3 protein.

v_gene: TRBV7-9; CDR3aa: ASSNRDNQPQN
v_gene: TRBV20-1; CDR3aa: SASGTFSGANVLT
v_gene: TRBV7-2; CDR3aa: ASSSWDLRSDTQY
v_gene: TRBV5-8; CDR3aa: ASSQPQLRTAYEQY
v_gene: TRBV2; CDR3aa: ASRSDRAGSSQPQH
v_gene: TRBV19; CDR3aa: ASSMTGLSYEQY
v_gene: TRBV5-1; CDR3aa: ASDGGTGSYEQY
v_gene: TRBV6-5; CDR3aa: ASSAYREAF
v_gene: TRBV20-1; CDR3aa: SASPDPGSPLH
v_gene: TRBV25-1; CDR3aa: ASRMDGGGTEAF
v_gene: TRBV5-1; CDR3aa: ASSLSTAYGYT
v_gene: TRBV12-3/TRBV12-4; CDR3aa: ASSLSADQPQH
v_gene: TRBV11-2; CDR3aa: ASSLAPNYEAF
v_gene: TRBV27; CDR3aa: ASSLFGGNSNQPQH
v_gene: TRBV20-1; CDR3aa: SAGTELAGSYNEQF
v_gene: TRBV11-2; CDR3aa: ASSHTRENDIQY
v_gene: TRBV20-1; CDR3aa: SARDGTGVYEQY
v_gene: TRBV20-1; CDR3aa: SARTREDTS
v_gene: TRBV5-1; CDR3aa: ASSLGQATVGTQY
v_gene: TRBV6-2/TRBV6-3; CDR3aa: ASSPAGTGDHYGYT
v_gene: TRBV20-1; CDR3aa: SAWDRAETQY
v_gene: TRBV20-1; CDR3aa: SARASGGRLTQY
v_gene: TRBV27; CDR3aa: ASTTGGEATEAF
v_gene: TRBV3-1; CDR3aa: ASSPRDRGEQY